The sequence of this T cell receptor beta chain was determined in a study of shared clonotypes between healthy human individuals. Regarding the study as a whole: Relative to their counterparts shared across all four donors, non-shared clonotypes exhibited diminished generation probabilities.

Assay used: immunoSEQ multiplex PCR; TCRdb lists only in-frame clones, some missing. The repertoire includes some 500,000 clones, about 96% of them detected once, and approximately 0.067% sits in the top ten. Germline CDR1 is SGHNT and CDR2 is YYREEE (reference sequence). The germline V and J ends were trimmed by 2 bases and 0 bases, with 12 bases remaining between them. This CDR3 has 17 residues. As to this clone: The antigen remains unidentified.

The chain links TRBV5-4 to TRBJ2-6; D may be TRBD2 (5 bases). This receptor was obtained from a woman in her twenties or thirties in good health. Source material: naive CD4+ T cells sorted from blood. This sample's subset: CD45RA+ positively selected. In DNA form, the CDR3 reads TGTGCCAGCAGCTTCCCACGGGGTCGCTCTGGGGCCAACGTCCTGACTTTC. It encodes CASSFPRGRSGANVLTF.